This T cell receptor (beta chain) was observed in a study of T cell responses to AZD1222 COVID-19 vaccine. TCRdb keeps only in-frame clones here, not all; method: immunoSEQ multiplex PCR. The sample contains roughly 100,000 clones, around 89% of which appear only once. The count of this clone is one. Looked up from germline, CDR1 is SGHDT and CDR2 is YYEEEE. Trimming cost V 6 bases and J 2 bases, with 18 bases left between them. The CDR3 runs 15 residues. Sequences were derived from peripheral blood, sampled on day 0 of AZD1222 vaccination. This clonotype was sampled from an adult in good health. The chain links TRBV5-6 to TRBJ2-7; D may be TRBD2 (5 bases). The CDR3 protein is CASTPPRGFAYEQYF. CDR3 DNA: TGTGCCAGCACCCCCCCACGCGGGTTTGCCTACGAGCAGTACTTC. Combining the CDR3 with reference TRBV5-6 and TRBJ2-7 gives the whole variable domain DAGVTQSPTHLIKTRGQQVTLRCSPKSGHDTVSWYQQALGQGPQFIFQYYEEEERQRGNFPDRFSGHQFPNYSSELNVNALLLGDSALYLCASTPPRGFAYEQYFGPGTRLTVT.